This is a list of T cell receptor beta chains from one sample in a study of OX40 agonist ivuxolimab in advanced cancers. Generated by immunoSEQ multiplex PCR, the TCRdb table keeps only in-frame clones and is missing some. Found here are roughly 93,000 clones, about 91% of them singletons; the top ten hold about 0.51%. The sample was CD4+ or CD8+ T cells sorted from blood, taken in a trial of the OX40 agonist ivuxolimab. These receptors were obtained from an adult with an advanced solid tumor such as melanoma, head and neck, liver or kidney cancer. Both conserved end residues are part of each CDR3. D genes are given only for firm matches. A clone size is listed for some rows: how often the clone was seen (once, few, many), or a class if it is expanded.

cdr3_aa cdr3_nt d_call v_call clone_size j_call
CASSLGTGVSNQPQHF TGCGCCAGCAGCTTGGGGACAGGAGTTAGCAATCAGCCCCAGCATTTT TRBD1 TRBV5-1 NA TRBJ1-5
CACRGGGNTIYF TGTGCCTGTCGGGGTGGTGGAAACACCATATATTTT NA TRBV30 NA TRBJ1-3
CASSPQGGWNEKLFF TGTGCCAGCTCACCCCAGGGAGGATGGAATGAAAAACTGTTTTTT NA TRBV18 few TRBJ1-4
CASSPGTHDNEQFF TGTGCCAGCAGCCCCGGGACTCACGACAATGAGCAGTTCTTC NA TRBV28 once TRBJ2-1
CASSPLPTWTEKLFF TGTGCCAGCAGCCCACTTCCAACCTGGACCGAAAAACTGTTTTTT NA TRBV11-1 NA TRBJ1-4
CAWSLDRERNQPQHF TGTGCCTGGAGTCTTGACAGGGAGCGCAATCAGCCCCAGCATTTT TRBD1 TRBV30 NA TRBJ1-5
CASSLLGLGTQETQYF TGCGCCAGCAGCTTGTTAGGACTAGGGACCCAAGAGACCCAGTACTTC TRBD2 TRBV5-1 NA TRBJ2-5
CASSIGTSKSDTQYF TGTGCCAGTAGTATAGGGACTAGCAAGTCAGATACGCAGTATTTT TRBD2 TRBV19 NA TRBJ2-3
CASLEEETQYF TGTGCCAGCTTGGAAGAAGAGACCCAGTACTTC NA TRBV25-1 NA TRBJ2-5
CAISLGPLRGQPQHF TGTGCCATCAGCCTGGGACCTTTGAGGGGGCAGCCCCAGCATTTT NA TRBV10-3 NA TRBJ1-5